This entry describes one T cell receptor (beta chain). As yet, its antigen is unknown. The source of the sample is a study of vaccination effects on CD4 cells after COVID-19. Across the study: Everyone in the study got two shots of either the BNT162b2 or mRNA-1273 vaccine.

In germline, CDR1 is LGHDT, CDR2 YNNKEL (reference sequence). The length of the CDR3 is 15 residues. V shed 5 bases and J shed 0 bases, with 13 bases lying between them. Sequencing was performed with immunoSEQ multiplex PCR; in TCRdb, only in-frame clones are kept and a portion is missing. The table lists 37,000 or so clones, 66% of them singletons. Antigen-specific CD4+ T cells were expanded (with viral peptide pools) by the ViraFEST assay ahead of sequencing. Following 10 days of culture, CD4+ T cells were isolated. People in the vaccine group had not been infected with SARS-CoV-2 before, and their nucleocapsid antibodies were negative.

The chain joins TRBV3-1 (or the pseudogene TRBV3-2) to TRBJ1-1, with D unclear. The clonotype was recovered from a human donor who received a COVID-19 vaccine. The sequenced sample was CD4+ T cells from PBMCs cultured with HCoV-OC43 spike peptides, obtained before COVID-19 vaccination. Specified subset: HCoV-OC43 spike overlapping peptide pool stimulation. CDR3 sequence: CASSAREAMNTEAFF. The CDR3 DNA sequence: TGTGCCAGCAGCGCGCGAGAAGCCATGAACACTGAAGCTTTCTTT.